This TCR beta chain is drawn from a study of cytomegalovirus exposure and HLA in healthy donors. Study results and limitations: Most CMV-associated TCR beta chains appeared HLA-restricted in a later analysis.

Points on this clone: Its antigen is still unknown.

Germline CDR1 LNHNV, CDR2 YYDKDF (reference sequence). This CDR3 region has 15 residues. Trimming removed 5 bases at V and 5 bases at J, with 18 bases between. The PCR employed 60 Vbeta primers together with 13 Jbeta primers. Original processing methods: An analysis performed later counted roughly 80 million unique TCR beta chains (roughly 10 million of them shared). The protocol was immunoSEQ multiplex PCR, while the TCRdb copy is restricted to in-frame clones and leaves out a portion. V, J and clone size are those of that table, while D and trimming were read from the DNA. With 53,000 or so clones in the sample, the ten largest clones hold around 12%.

The sequenced sample consisted of PBMCs. The V call is TRBV15, the J call TRBJ2-5; maybe TRBD1 (5 bases). This clonotype was sampled from a man aged 18 to 30 in good health and CMV-seropositive. In DNA form, the CDR3 reads TGTGCCACCAGCCGCCACAGGTTTGCCGGTGAGACCCAGTACTTC. Its translation is CATSRHRFAGETQYF.